The clone carrying this T cell receptor (beta chain) was observed once. Antigen unknown. The CDR3 is 14 amino acids. Germline CDR1 PRHDT, CDR2 FYEKMQ (reference sequence). The V gene lost 3 bases and the J gene lost 2 bases, with 10 bases spanning the gap. Primers for the PCR totalled 60 Vbeta and 13 Jbeta. Sequenced by immunoSEQ multiplex PCR; TCRdb stores in-frame clones only, minus some. The table lists some 130,000 clones, 80% of them singletons. The entry originates in a study of cytomegalovirus exposure and HLA in healthy donors. Study conclusions and caveats: In a later analysis, a missense DCLRE1C variant was linked to TCR beta V- and J-gene trimming.

The TCR sequence derives from a male donor in good health and CMV-seronegative. J is TRBJ1-2 and V is TRBV13; weak D call: TRBD1 (5 bases). Sequencing was performed on PBMCs. In DNA, the CDR3 is TGTGCCAGCAGCTTCCGGGGGATAAACTATGGCTACACCTTC. Translation: CASSFRGINYGYTF.